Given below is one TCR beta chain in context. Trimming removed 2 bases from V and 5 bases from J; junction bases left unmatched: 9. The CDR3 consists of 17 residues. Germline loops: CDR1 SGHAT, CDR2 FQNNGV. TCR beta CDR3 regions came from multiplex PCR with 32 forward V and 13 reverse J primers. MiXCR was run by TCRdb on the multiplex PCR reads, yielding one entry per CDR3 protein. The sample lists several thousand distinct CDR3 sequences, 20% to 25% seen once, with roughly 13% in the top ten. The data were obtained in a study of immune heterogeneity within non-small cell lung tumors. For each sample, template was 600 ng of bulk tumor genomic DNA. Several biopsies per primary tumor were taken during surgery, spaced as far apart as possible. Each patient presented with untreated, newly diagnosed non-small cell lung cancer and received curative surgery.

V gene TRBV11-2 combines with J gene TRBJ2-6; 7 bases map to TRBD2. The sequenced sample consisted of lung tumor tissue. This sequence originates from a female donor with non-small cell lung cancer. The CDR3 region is CASSLTSGGSWANVLTF. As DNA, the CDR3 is TGTGCCAGCAGCTTAACTTCCGGGGGGTCATGGGCCAACGTCCTGACTTTC.